The source of this T cell receptor (beta chain) is a study of control samples from healthy donors and cancer patients. The method was immunoSEQ multiplex PCR; TCRdb's version includes in-frame clones alone and lacks a portion of them. The sample includes 60,000 to 65,000 clones, approximately 85% of them seen just once. The V gene's germline CDR1 is SGHTA and CDR2 FQGTGA. V gave up 5 bases and J gave up 1 base, with 8 bases separating them. The CDR3 is 13 amino acids. This TCR derives from a middle-aged man in good health. Sequencing was performed on blood. The rearrangement uses TRBV7-3 and TRBJ1-1; the D is unclear. The CDR3 sequence: CASSPGQNTEAFF. Written as DNA, the CDR3 is TGTGCCAGCAGCCCGGGCCAGAACACTGAAGCTTTCTTT.